Presented here are 3 T cell receptor beta chains from one specimen sequenced in a study of monozygotic twins with inflammatory bowel disease. TCRdb reprocessed the 5' RACE reads; each CDR3 protein has one entry and no DNA is given. This table holds 300,000 to 450,000 distinct CDR3 sequences. Material for sequencing was blood. These TCRs come from a human donor with ulcerative colitis or Crohn's disease, or a healthy co-twin of an affected twin (not recorded which).

This chain joins TRBV12-3 or TRBV12-4 and TRBJ1-1; absent DNA, TCRdb's TRBD1 call cannot be checked. The CDR3 loop spans 13 amino acids. The CDR3 region is CASNPLGTTEAFF.

The rearrangement uses TRBV15 and TRBJ1-1; TCRdb indicates TRBD1, and absent DNA this call remains unverified. This CDR3 contains 16 residues. Per germline, CDR1 LNHNV and CDR2 YYDKDF (reference sequence). The CDR3: CATSRDWGGRFTEAFF.

The V call is TRBV7-3, the J call TRBJ2-5; no DNA is available, so the TRBD1 call from TCRdb remains unchecked. The CDR3 extends over 15 amino acids. The V gene's germline CDR1 is SGHTA and CDR2 FQGTGA. The CDR3 here is CASSLMGGKQETQYF.